This TCR beta chain originates from a study of blood T cell repertoires in COVID-19. V lost 3 bases, J lost 12 bases, and 12 bases lay in between. This CDR3 contains 12 residues. Seattle's enrolled individuals joined amid active infection and were then monitored longitudinally. TCRdb's copy holds only in-frame clones and misses some; the assay was immunoSEQ multiplex PCR. The sample lists roughly 220,000 clones, around 83% occurring once. The source of this sequence is a woman in her forties or fifties with COVID-19, enrolled during active disease. The chain is built from TRBV12-3 or TRBV12-4 and TRBJ2-1; D gene unclear. Material for sequencing was peripheral blood. CDR3 loop: CASSLSDLVQFF. The DNA of the CDR3 is TGTGCCAGCAGTTTGTCAGACTTGGTGCAGTTCTTC.